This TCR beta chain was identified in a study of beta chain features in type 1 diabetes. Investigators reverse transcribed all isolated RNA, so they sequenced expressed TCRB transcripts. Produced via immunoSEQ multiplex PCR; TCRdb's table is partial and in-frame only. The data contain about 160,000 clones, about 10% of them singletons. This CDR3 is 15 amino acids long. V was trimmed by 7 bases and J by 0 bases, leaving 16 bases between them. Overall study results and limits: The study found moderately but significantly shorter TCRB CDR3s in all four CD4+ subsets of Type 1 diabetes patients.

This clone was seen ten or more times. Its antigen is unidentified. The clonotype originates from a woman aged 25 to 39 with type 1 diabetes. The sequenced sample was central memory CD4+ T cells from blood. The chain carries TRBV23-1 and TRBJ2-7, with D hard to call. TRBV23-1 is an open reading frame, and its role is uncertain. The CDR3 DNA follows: TGCGCCAGCAACACTTACTTGCGGAGCTCCTACGAGCAGTACTTC. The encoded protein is CASNTYLRSSYEQYF.